The 11 T cell receptor beta chains reported below all come from one sample, sequenced in a study of cytomegalovirus exposure and HLA in healthy donors. Both 60 Vbeta primers and 13 Jbeta primers went into the PCR. Clones were read by immunoSEQ multiplex PCR, and TCRdb kept only the in-frame ones, dropping some. The sample consists of 150,000 to 200,000 clones, roughly 70% of them appearing once. The sequencing input was PBMCs. These receptors all come from a girl aged 10 to 17 in good health and CMV-seronegative.

The chain is built from TRBV2 and TRBJ2-5, with a possible D match to TRBD1 (5 bases). The DNA matches TRBJ2-7 better at its end, which makes the J call doubtful. CDR3 size: 15 residues. Germline CDR1 and CDR2: SNHLY and FYNNEI. CDR3 sequence (DNA): TGTGCCAGCAGCCCGCAGGAAAGGGGATTATACGAGCAGTACTTC. Translated, it gives CASSPQERGLYEQYF.

This chain links TRBV5-5 with TRBJ2-7; maybe TRBD1 (6 bases). V lost 0 bases to trimming and J lost 0 bases, with 13 bases between them. CDR3 length equals 16 residues. Germline V gene sequence: CDR1 SGHKS, CDR2 YYEKEE (reference sequence). In DNA, the CDR3 is TGTGCCAGCAGCTTGGAAGGGCAGGGGTCCTCCTACGAGCAGTACTTC. This sequence encodes CASSLEGQGSSYEQYF.

CDR3: CASSLSTRAGNEQYF. The DNA of the CDR3 is TGTGCCAGCAGTTTATCAACCAGGGCAGGCAACGAGCAGTACTTC. The rearrangement joins TRBV27 to TRBJ2-7, with D possibly TRBD1 on 5 matching bases. The ends were cut back, 0 bases at V and 5 bases at J, with 14 bases in the middle. Germline V gives CDR1 MNHEY, CDR2 SMNVEV (reference sequence). This CDR3 has 15 residues.

This chain joins TRBV19 and TRBJ1-1; D gene uncertain. V was shortened by 5 bases and J by 0 bases, with 25 bases between the two germline ends. The CDR3 runs 19 residues. Per the germline V gene, CDR1 is LNHDA and CDR2 is SQIVND (reference sequence). CDR3 DNA sequence: TGTGCCAGTAGTCACTCATCGTCCCTACAGTTGCGAATGAACACTGAAGCTTTCTTT. Its translation is CASSHSSSLQLRMNTEAFF.

The V call is TRBV28, the J call TRBJ1-1; TRBD1 matches at 11 bases. V lost 5 bases and J lost 11; bases outside the gene matches: 10. Germline V CDR1 and CDR2: MDHEN, SYDVKM. The CDR3 length is 14 residues. For the CDR3, the DNA is TGTGCCAGCAGTCACCAGCCGGGACAGGGGGTCGCTTTCTTT. It specifies CASSHQPGQGVAFF.

The rearrangement links TRBV19 to TRBJ1-1; a weak D match, TRBD1 (6 bases). Germline V gene data show CDR1 as LNHDA and CDR2 as SQIVND (reference sequence). V gave up 7 bases and J gave up 2 bases, with 11 bases separating them. The CDR3 runs to 13 residues. The CDR3 sequence is CASTSTGNTEAFF. The CDR3 bases are TGTGCCAGTACCTCGACAGGAAACACTGAAGCTTTCTTT.

The V call is TRBV6-1, the J call TRBJ1-3, with D possibly being TRBD1 (6 bases). Between the trimmed V and J ends, which lost 3 bases and 2 bases, there was a span of 14 bases. CDR1 MNHNS and CDR2 SASEGT come from the germline V gene. The CDR3 consists of 16 residues. The CDR3 protein is CASSEDQGRPGNTIYF. The CDR3 nucleotides are TGTGCCAGCAGTGAGGACCAGGGGCGGCCTGGAAACACCATATATTTT.

This clone occurred once. This chain connects TRBV13 to TRBJ1-4; D remains ambiguous. Germline CDR1 PRHDT, CDR2 FYEKMQ (reference sequence). CDR3 length equals 15 residues. Trimming removed 5 bases from V and 3 bases from J, with 13 bases in between. CDR3 bases: TGTGCCAGCAGCCCATCCGGGGAACCTAATGAAAAACTGTTTTTT. This codes for CASSPSGEPNEKLFF.

J is TRBJ1-1 and V is TRBV7-6, with 7 nucleotides matching TRBD1. There are 19 residues in the CDR3. V was clipped by 3 bases and J by 1 base; unmatched bases: 17. Germline assignment: CDR1 SGHVS and CDR2 FNYEAQ. The CDR3 coding sequence is TGTGCCAGCAGCTTCAACCCCCCCGACAGGGTTAACGGGAACACTGAAGCTTTCTTT. Its translation is CASSFNPPDRVNGNTEAFF.

The chain couples TRBV6-5 to TRBJ1-4; D is perhaps TRBD1 (6 bases). V was pared by 6 bases and J by 6 bases, with 17 bases between. The CDR3 spans 15 residues. Germline V CDR1 and CDR2: MNHEY, SVGAGI. CDR3 region: CASSPQGRQDEKLFF. The CDR3 DNA reads as TGTGCCAGCAGCCCACAGGGCCGTCAGGATGAAAAACTGTTTTTT.

This chain connects TRBV28 to TRBJ2-7; 8 bases are shared with TRBD1. The CDR3 runs 12 residues. J gave up 5 bases and V 7 bases, and 4 bases lay outside the gene matches. CDR1 MDHEN and CDR2 SYDVKM come from the germline V gene. The CDR3 loop is CASKTGAHEQYF. In DNA, the CDR3 is TGTGCCAGCAAGACAGGGGCTCACGAGCAGTACTTC.